Sequencing of this T cell receptor beta chain was carried out in a study of T cell responses to AZD1222 COVID-19 vaccine. For this clone: The antigen is undetermined.

Study conclusions and caveats: Among AZD1222 vaccinees, only six or seven were seropositive at baseline. Targeting of unmutated variant regions was reportedly seen in nearly half of spike-specific TCRs. There were vaccine-associated CD4 TCRs across spike, dominant at 160-218 and 743-854.

Method: immunoSEQ multiplex PCR; TCRdb's copy keeps in-frame clones and lacks some. Of some 140,000 clones listed, around 85% were seen once; the top ten hold approximately 5.1%. The CDR3 has 16 residues. CDR1 and CDR2 (germline): SGHVS, FQNEAQ. Trimming removed 5 bases from V and 1 base from J, with 17 bases in between. This sequence originates from an adult in good health. The chain is built from TRBV7-8 and TRBJ1-2, with D tentatively TRBD1 (5 bases). The sample here was peripheral blood, taken on day 0 of MenACWY control vaccination. CDR3 DNA sequence: TGTGCCAGCAGCGCCACGCAGGGCCGATTTAACTATGGCTACACCTTC. Its translation: CASSATQGRFNYGYTF. The variable domain in full, completed from reference TRBV7-8 and TRBJ1-2, reads GAGVSQSPRYKVAKRGQDVALRCDPISGHVSLFWYQQALGQGPEFLTYFQNEAQLDKSGLPSDRFFAERPEGSVSTLKIQRTQQEDSAVYLCASSATQGRFNYGYTFGSGTRLTVV.